Each of the 9 T cell receptor beta chains below was sequenced from the same sample in a study of cytomegalovirus exposure and HLA in healthy donors. PCR amplification relied on 60 Vbeta primers (plus 13 Jbeta primers). Assay used: immunoSEQ multiplex PCR; TCRdb lists only in-frame clones, some missing. The table includes 220,000 or so clones, around 75% detected once. The specimen sequenced was PBMCs. All receptors come from a woman under 40 in good health and CMV-seronegative.

The CDR3 protein is CASSEQIAFF. For the CDR3, the DNA is TGTGCCAGCAGTGAACAGATTGCTTTCTTT. The chain is built from TRBV6-5 and TRBJ1-1; D remains ambiguous. CDR1 MNHEY and CDR2 SVGAGI come from the germline V gene. V lost 5 bases to trimming and J lost 11 bases, with 9 bases between them. This CDR3 has 10 amino acids.

The chain uses TRBV5-5 and TRBJ1-1, with 8 bases aligning to TRBD1. CDR1 is SGHKS and CDR2 is YYEKEE in the germline V gene (reference sequence). Unmatched junction bases numbered 11, after V lost 4 bases and J lost 6 bases. This CDR3 comprises 15 residues. The chain's CDR3 is CASSQIQGARAEAFF. The CDR3 nucleotides read TGTGCCAGCAGCCAGATCCAGGGGGCGAGGGCTGAAGCTTTCTTT.

In its sample, this clone was seen a few times. This chain links TRBV29-1 with TRBJ1-3, with D perhaps matching TRBD1 (6 bases). V lost 7 bases, J lost 0 bases, and 10 bases lay in between. CDR1 is SQVTM and CDR2 is ANQGSEA in the germline V gene. CDR3 length: 13 residues. CDR3 DNA: TGCAGCGCACAGGGATTCTCTGGAAACACCATATATTTT. Translation: CSAQGFSGNTIYF.

The V gene is TRBV9, the J gene TRBJ2-1, with TRBD2 matching over 10 bases. The CDR3 covers 17 residues. Germline values: CDR1 SGDLS, CDR2 YYNGEE. J lost 5 bases, V lost 3 bases, and 11 bases had no gene match. CDR3 sequence reads: CASSDPLAGEGNNEQFF. CDR3 in DNA: TGTGCCAGCAGCGACCCCCTAGCGGGAGAAGGGAACAATGAGCAGTTCTTC. Variable domain in full (rest from reference TRBV9 and TRBJ2-1): DSGVTQTPKHLITATGQRVTLRCSPRSGDLSVYWYQQSLDQGLQFLIQYYNGEERAKGNILERFSAQQFPDLHSELNLSSLELGDSALYFCASSDPLAGEGNNEQFFGPGTRLTVL.

The genes are TRBV6-1 and TRBJ1-1, with 7 bases lining up with TRBD1. The CDR3 runs to 16 residues. Germline loops: CDR1 MNHNS, CDR2 SASEGT. The V gene end was trimmed by 3 bases and the J gene end by 5 bases; junction bases not matched to a gene: 12. The CDR3, as DNA: TGTGCCAGCAGTGACCCCATACAGGGGTTGGGAACTGAAGCTTTCTTT. Translation: CASSDPIQGLGTEAFF.

Only one count was recorded for this clone. The chain joins TRBV30 to TRBJ1-1; D perhaps matches TRBD1 (6 bases). Trimming removed 4 bases at V and 7 bases at J, with 10 bases between. Germline V gives CDR1 GTSNPN, CDR2 SVGIG (reference sequence). The CDR3 has 11 amino acids. The CDR3 loop reads CAWTGTREAFF. The CDR3 nucleotides are TGTGCCTGGACCGGGACACGTGAAGCTTTCTTT. The full variable domain, rest sourced from reference TRBV30 and TRBJ1-1, is SQTIHQWPATLVQPVGSPLSLECTVEGTSNPNLYWYRQAAGRGLQLLFYSVGIGQISSEVPQNLSASRPQDRQFILSSKKLLLSDSGFYLCAWTGTREAFFGQGTRLTVV.

This rearrangement joins TRBV4-1 to TRBJ2-2; 8 positions agree with TRBD2. This CDR3 is built from 17 residues. The V gene's germline CDR1 is MGHRA and CDR2 YSYEKL. Germline trimming cut 4 bases from V and 3 bases from J; bases unmatched to any gene: 10. CDR3 loop: CASSPRGFGGDTGELFF. Written as DNA, the CDR3 is TGCGCCAGCAGCCCGCGCGGGTTCGGGGGGGACACCGGGGAGCTGTTTTTT.

The V gene is TRBV9, the J gene TRBJ2-5, with D perhaps TRBD2 (5 bases). The V end lost 4 bases, the J end lost 7 bases, and 11 bases lay between the germline ends. CDR1 and CDR2 (germline): SGDLS, YYNGEE. The CDR3 covers 12 residues. The CDR3 DNA is TGTGCCAGCAGCCCCGAGGGTTGGACCCAGTACTTC. This sequence encodes CASSPEGWTQYF.

The chain recombines TRBV6-5 with TRBJ1-5, with TRBD1 matching 7 bases. V was pared by 6 bases and J by 6 bases, with 8 bases of the junction left unmatched. Germline CDR1 is MNHEY and CDR2 is SVGAGI. The CDR3 runs to 14 residues. The CDR3 bases are TGTGCCAGCAGAGACAGGGCGCGAGGTCAGCCCCAGCATTTT. Translated: CASRDRARGQPQHF.